This TCR beta chain emerged from a study of technical replicates of blood from a handful of donors. Clones were read by immunoSEQ multiplex PCR, and TCRdb kept only the in-frame ones, dropping some. The table records fewer than 80,000 clones, 70% to 90% of them present only once. V trimming: 5 bases; J trimming: 7 bases; junction bases outside the gene matches: 4. Per the germline V gene, CDR1 is SEHNR and CDR2 is FQNEAQ (reference sequence). This CDR3 is built from 15 residues. Material: PBMCs. This clonotype was obtained from a human donor in good health. Some clones in this sample may be carry-over from other donors' samples. The rearrangement links TRBV7-9 to TRBJ2-1; the match to TRBD2 covers 14 bases. The CDR3 protein is CASSKTSGGANEQFF. CDR3 bases: TGTGCCAGCAGCAAGACTAGCGGGGGGGCAAATGAGCAGTTCTTC.